This T cell receptor beta chain came from a study of control samples from healthy donors and cancer patients. The CDR3 extends over 21 amino acids. Germline trimming cut 3 bases from V and 0 bases from J; bases unmatched to any gene: 17. The germline gives CDR1 LGHNA, CDR2 YNFKEQ. This table comes from immunoSEQ multiplex PCR, and its TCRdb copy is limited to in-frame clones, with some not included. The sample contains roughly 55,000 clones, about 96% of which appear only once. The rearrangement uses TRBV4-2 and TRBJ2-4, with 10 bases fitting TRBD2. The receptor comes from a woman aged 18 to 35 in good health. What was sequenced was blood. CDR3 DNA sequence: TGTGCCAGCAGCCAGGACCCCCCCCCTAGCGGGGGAAACATAGCCAAAAACATTCAGTACTTC. Protein product: CASSQDPPPSGGNIAKNIQYF.